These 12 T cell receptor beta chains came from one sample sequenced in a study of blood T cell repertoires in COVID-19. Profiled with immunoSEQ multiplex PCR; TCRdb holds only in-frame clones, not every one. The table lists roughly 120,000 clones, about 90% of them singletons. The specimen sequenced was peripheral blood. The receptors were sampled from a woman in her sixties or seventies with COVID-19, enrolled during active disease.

Here the CDR3 DNA reads TGTGCCAGCAGCTTAGTGGGACAGGACTACGAGCAGTACTTC. It encodes CASSLVGQDYEQYF. The J gene is TRBJ2-7, the V gene TRBV11-2; TRBD1 agrees at 8 bases. Germline V gives CDR1 SGHAT, CDR2 FQNNGV. This CDR3 region has 14 residues. V lost 1 base and J lost 3; bases outside the gene matches: 2. Looking up the rest from reference TRBV11-2 and TRBJ2-7 gives the full variable domain: EAGVAQSPRYKIIEKRQSVAFWCNPISGHATLYWYQQILGQGPKLLIQFQNNGVVDDSQLPKDRFSAERLKGVDSTLKIQPAKLEDSAVYLCASSLVGQDYEQYFGPGTRLTVT.

CDR3 residues: CAISDRGADTQYF. CDR3 bases: TGTGCCATCAGTGATCGGGGGGCAGATACGCAGTATTTT. J is TRBJ2-3 and V is TRBV10-3, with TRBD2 identical over 7 bases. Per the germline V gene, CDR1 is ENHRY and CDR2 is SYGVKD. The CDR3 is 13 amino acids. V shed 3 bases and J 4 bases; nucleotides not matched to a gene: 1.

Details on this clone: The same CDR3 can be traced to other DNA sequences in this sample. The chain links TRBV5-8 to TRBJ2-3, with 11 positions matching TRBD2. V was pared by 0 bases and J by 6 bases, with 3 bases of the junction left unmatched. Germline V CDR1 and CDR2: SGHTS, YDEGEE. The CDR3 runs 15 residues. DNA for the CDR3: TGTGCCAGCAGCTTGGGACTAGCGGGATCCGATACGCAGTATTTT. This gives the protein CASSLGLAGSDTQYF. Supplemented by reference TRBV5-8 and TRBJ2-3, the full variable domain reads EAGVTQSPTHLIKTRGQQATLRCSPISGHTSVYWYQQALGLGLQFLLWYDEGEERNRGNFPPRFSGRQFPNYSSELNVNALELEDSALYLCASSLGLAGSDTQYFGPGTRLTVL.

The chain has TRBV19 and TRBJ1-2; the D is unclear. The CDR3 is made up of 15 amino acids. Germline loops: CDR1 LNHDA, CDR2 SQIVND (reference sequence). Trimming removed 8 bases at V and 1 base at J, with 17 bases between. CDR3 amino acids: CASASRQTINYGYTF. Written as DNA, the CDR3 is TGTGCCAGTGCCTCGAGGCAGACGATTAACTATGGCTACACCTTC. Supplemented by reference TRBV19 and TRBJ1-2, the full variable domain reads DGGITQSPKYLFRKEGQNVTLSCEQNLNHDAMYWYRQDPGQGLRLIYYSQIVNDFQKGDIAEGYSVSREKKESFPLTVTSAQKNPTAFYLCASASRQTINYGYTFGSGTRLTVV.

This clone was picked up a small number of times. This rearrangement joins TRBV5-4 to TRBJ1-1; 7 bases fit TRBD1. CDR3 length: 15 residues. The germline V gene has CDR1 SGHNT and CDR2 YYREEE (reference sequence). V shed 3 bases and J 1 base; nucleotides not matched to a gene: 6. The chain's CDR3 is CASSSRQGANTEAFF. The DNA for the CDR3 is TGTGCCAGCAGCTCCCGACAGGGCGCGAACACTGAAGCTTTCTTT.

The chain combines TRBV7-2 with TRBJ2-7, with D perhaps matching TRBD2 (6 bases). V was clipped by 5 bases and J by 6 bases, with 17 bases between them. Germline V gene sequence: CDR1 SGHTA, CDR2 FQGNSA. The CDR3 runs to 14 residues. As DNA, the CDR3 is TGTGCCAGCAGCCGGGACTCCGCGGCCATCGAGCAGTACTTC. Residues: CASSRDSAAIEQYF.

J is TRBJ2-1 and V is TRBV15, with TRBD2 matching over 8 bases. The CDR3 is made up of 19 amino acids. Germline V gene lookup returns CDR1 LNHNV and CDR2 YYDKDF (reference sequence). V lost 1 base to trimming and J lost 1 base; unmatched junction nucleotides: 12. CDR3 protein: CATSRGLDPGLGSYNEQFF. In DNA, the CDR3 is TGTGCCACCAGCAGAGGACTCGACCCGGGACTAGGATCCTACAATGAGCAGTTCTTC.

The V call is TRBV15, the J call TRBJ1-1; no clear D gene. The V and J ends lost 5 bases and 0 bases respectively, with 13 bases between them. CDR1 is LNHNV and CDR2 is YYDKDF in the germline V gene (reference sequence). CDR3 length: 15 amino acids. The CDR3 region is CATSPPNTLNTEAFF. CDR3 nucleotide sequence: TGTGCCACCAGCCCCCCGAACACATTGAACACTGAAGCTTTCTTT.

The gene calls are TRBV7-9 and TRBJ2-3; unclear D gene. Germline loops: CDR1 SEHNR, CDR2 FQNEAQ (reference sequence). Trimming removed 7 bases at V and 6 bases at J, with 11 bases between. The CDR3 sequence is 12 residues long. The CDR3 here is CASNHDIDTQYF. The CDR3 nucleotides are TGTGCCAGCAACCATGACATTGATACGCAGTATTTT.

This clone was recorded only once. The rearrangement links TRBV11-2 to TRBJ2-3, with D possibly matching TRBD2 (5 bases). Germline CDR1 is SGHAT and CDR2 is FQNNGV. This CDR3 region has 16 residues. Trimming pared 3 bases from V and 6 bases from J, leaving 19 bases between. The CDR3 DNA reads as TGTGCCAGCAGCTTTTCCGACCGGAGGCCTTGGGATACGCAGTATTTT. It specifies CASSFSDRRPWDTQYF.

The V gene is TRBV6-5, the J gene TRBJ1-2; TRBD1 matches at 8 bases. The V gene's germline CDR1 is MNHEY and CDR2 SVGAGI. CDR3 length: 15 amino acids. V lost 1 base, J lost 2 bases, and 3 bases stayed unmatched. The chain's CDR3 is CASSYLGQGNYGYTF. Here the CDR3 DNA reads TGTGCCAGCAGTTACTTAGGACAGGGCAACTATGGCTACACCTTC.

The CDR3 DNA reads TGCGCCAGCAGCCCTAACCCCACGGGACAAACGAACACTGAAGCTTTCTTT. It yields the protein CASSPNPTGQTNTEAFF. This chain connects TRBV4-3 to TRBJ1-1, with a tentative D call TRBD1 (6 bases). The CDR3 is 17 amino acids. Per the germline V gene, CDR1 is LGHNA and CDR2 is YSLEER. V was cut by 4 bases and J by 1 base, with 19 bases left in between.